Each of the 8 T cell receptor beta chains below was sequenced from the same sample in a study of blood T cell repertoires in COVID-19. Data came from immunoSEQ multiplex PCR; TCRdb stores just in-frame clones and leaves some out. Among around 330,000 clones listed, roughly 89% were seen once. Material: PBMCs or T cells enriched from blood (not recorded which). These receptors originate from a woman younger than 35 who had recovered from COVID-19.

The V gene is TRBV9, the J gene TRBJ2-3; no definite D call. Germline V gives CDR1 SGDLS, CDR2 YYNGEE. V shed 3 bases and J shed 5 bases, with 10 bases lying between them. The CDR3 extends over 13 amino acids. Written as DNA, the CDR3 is TGTGCCAGCAGCGCAAACTCGATAGATACGCAGTATTTT. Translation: CASSANSIDTQYF.

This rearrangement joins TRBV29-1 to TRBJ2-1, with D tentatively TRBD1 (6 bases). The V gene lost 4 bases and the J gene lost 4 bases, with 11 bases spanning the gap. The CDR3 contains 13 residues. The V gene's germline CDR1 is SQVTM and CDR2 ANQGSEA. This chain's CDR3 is CSVAGTTYNEQFF. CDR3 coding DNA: TGCAGCGTTGCCGGGACAACTTACAATGAGCAGTTCTTC.

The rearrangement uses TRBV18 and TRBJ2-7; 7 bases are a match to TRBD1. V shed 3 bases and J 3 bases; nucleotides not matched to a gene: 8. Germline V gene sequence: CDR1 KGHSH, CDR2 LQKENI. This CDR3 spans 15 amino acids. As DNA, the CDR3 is TGTGCCAGCTCACCCGCACAGGGGTCCGACTACGAGCAGTACTTC. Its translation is CASSPAQGSDYEQYF.

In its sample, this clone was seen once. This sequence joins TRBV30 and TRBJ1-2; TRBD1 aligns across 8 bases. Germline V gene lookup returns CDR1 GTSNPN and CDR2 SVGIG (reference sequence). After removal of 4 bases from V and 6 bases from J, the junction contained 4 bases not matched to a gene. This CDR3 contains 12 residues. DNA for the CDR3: TGTGCCTGGACCCCGGACAGGGATGGCTACACCTTC. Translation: CAWTPDRDGYTF.

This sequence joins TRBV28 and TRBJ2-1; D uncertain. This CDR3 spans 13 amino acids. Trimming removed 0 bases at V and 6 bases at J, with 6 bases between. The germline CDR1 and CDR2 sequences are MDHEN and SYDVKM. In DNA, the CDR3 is TGTGCCAGCAGTTTATGGTACGGCAATGAGCAGTTCTTC. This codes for CASSLWYGNEQFF.

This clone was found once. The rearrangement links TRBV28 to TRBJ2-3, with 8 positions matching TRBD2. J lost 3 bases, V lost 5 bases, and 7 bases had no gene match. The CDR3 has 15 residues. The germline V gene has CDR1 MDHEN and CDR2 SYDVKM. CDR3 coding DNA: TGTGCCAGCAGTGTAAGCGGGAGTTGGACAGATACGCAGTATTTT. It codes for CASSVSGSWTDTQYF. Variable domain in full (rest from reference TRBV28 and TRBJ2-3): DVKVTQSSRYLVKRTGEKVFLECVQDMDHENMFWYRQDPGLGLRLIYFSYDVKMKEKGDIPEGYSVSREKKERFSLILESASTNQTSMYLCASSVSGSWTDTQYFGPGTRLTVL.

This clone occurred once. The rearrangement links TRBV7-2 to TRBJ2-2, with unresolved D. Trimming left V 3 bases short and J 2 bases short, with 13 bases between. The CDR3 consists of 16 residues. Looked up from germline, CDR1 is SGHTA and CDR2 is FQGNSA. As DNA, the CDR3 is TGTGCCAGCAGCTTTTTTGAGAGCCCTAACACCGGGGAGCTGTTTTTT. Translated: CASSFFESPNTGELFF.

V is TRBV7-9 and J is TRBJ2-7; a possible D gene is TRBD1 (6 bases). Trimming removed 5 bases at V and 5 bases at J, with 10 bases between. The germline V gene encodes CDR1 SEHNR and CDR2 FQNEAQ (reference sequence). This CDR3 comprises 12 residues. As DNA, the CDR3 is TGTGCCAGCAGCATCAACAGGGACGAGCAGTACTTC. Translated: CASSINRDEQYF.